One sample yielded the 29 T cell receptor beta chains listed below, sequenced in a study of blood T cell repertoires in COVID-19. Clones were read by immunoSEQ multiplex PCR, and TCRdb kept only the in-frame ones, dropping some. The sample lists under 250,000 clones; nearly 95% were seen once. Sequencing input: peripheral blood. The receptors were gathered from a man aged 25-40 years with COVID-19, enrolled during active disease.

The rearrangement links TRBV9 to TRBJ2-3; D uncertain. This CDR3 has 12 residues. Trimming stripped 4 bases from V and 3 bases from J, with 6 bases between. The V gene's germline CDR1 is SGDLS and CDR2 YYNGEE. CDR3 sequence: CASSPMTDTQYF. In nucleotides, the CDR3 is TGTGCCAGCAGCCCTATGACAGATACGCAGTATTTT.

The chain links TRBV19 to TRBJ1-1; unclear D gene. The CDR3 is 15 amino acids. V was clipped by 7 bases and J by 3 bases, with 18 bases between them. Germline lookup yields CDR1 LNHDA and CDR2 SQIVND (reference sequence). CDR3 sequence (DNA): TGTGCCAGTACCCCTGGATTACGGAGGGACACTGAAGCTTTCTTT. Translation gives CASTPGLRRDTEAFF.

V and J are TRBV5-1 and TRBJ2-2, with 10 bases aligning to TRBD2. CDR1 is SGHRS, CDR2 YFSETQ, per germline. The CDR3 loop spans 16 amino acids. Unmatched junction bases numbered 10, after V lost 4 bases and J lost 7 bases. CDR3 in DNA: TGCGCCAGCAGCACCAGCGGGGGGGCACTCTACGGGGAGCTGTTTTTT. This sequence encodes CASSTSGGALYGELFF.

In its sample, this clone was seen once. Within the sample, other DNA sequences also encode this same CDR3. The genes are TRBV27 and TRBJ2-7; possibly TRBD1 for D (5 bases). The CDR3 extends over 13 amino acids. Trimming removed 5 bases from V and 3 bases from J, with 11 bases in between. The V gene's germline CDR1 is MNHEY and CDR2 SMNVEV (reference sequence). CDR3 in amino acids: CASSRSGNYEQYF. CDR3 in DNA: TGTGCCAGCAGTCGGTCAGGGAACTACGAGCAGTACTTC.

CDR3 coding DNA: TGTGCCAGCAGGGGAACAGGGCTGGAGTCCTATGGCTACACCTTC. Encoded protein: CASRGTGLESYGYTF. The J gene is TRBJ1-2, the V gene TRBV6-5; D perhaps matches TRBD1 (6 bases). The CDR3 runs 15 residues. Trimming cost V 6 bases and J 4 bases, with 18 bases left between them. CDR1 MNHEY and CDR2 SVGAGI come from the germline V gene.

The V and J genes are TRBV9 and TRBJ2-2; D unresolved. Trimming took off 5 bases at V and 0 bases at J, with 8 bases between the two ends. Germline V lookup: CDR1 SGDLS, CDR2 YYNGEE. This CDR3 has 14 residues. CDR3 bases: TGTGCCAGCAGTACTTACGCGAACACCGGGGAGCTGTTTTTT. It is translated as CASSTYANTGELFF. Filled out from reference TRBV9 and TRBJ2-2, the complete variable domain reads DSGVTQTPKHLITATGQRVTLRCSPRSGDLSVYWYQQSLDQGLQFLIQYYNGEERAKGNILERFSAQQFPDLHSELNLSSLELGDSALYFCASSTYANTGELFFGEGSRLTVL.

The genes are TRBV5-1 and TRBJ1-5; tentative D call: TRBD1 (5 bases). V gave up 4 bases and J gave up 7 bases, with 12 bases separating them. The CDR3 length is 13 residues. CDR1 is SGHRS, CDR2 YFSETQ, per germline. This chain's CDR3 is CASSLGEEQPQHF. The CDR3 DNA is TGCGCCAGCAGCCTAGGGGAGGAACAGCCCCAGCATTTT.

The chain is built from TRBV9 and TRBJ1-4; a possible D gene is TRBD1 (5 bases). The CDR3 spans 14 residues. V lost 0 bases to trimming and J lost 7 bases, with 10 bases between them. Germline CDR1 is SGDLS and CDR2 is YYNGEE. In nucleotides, the CDR3 is TGTGCCAGCAGCGTAGAGGGGCTAGGTGAAAAACTGTTTTTT. This sequence encodes CASSVEGLGEKLFF.

The chain carries TRBV3-1 (or the pseudogene TRBV3-2) and TRBJ2-2; 12 bases match TRBD2. Per the germline V gene, CDR1 is LGHDT and CDR2 is YNNKEL (reference sequence). CDR3 length equals 21 residues. The junction had 19 bases not matched to a gene; V was cut back by 2 bases and J by 6 bases. The CDR3: CASSQRQGYRTSGEKAGELFF. CDR3 coding DNA: TGTGCCAGCAGCCAAAGACAGGGATATCGGACTAGCGGGGAGAAGGCCGGGGAGCTGTTTTTT.

J is TRBJ1-5 and V is TRBV19; D is uncertain. The CDR3 runs 17 residues. CDR1 and CDR2 (germline): LNHDA, SQIVND (reference sequence). V was cut by 6 bases and J by 1 base, with 19 bases left in between. The CDR3 here is CASSYPSPLLSNQPQHF. Here the CDR3 DNA reads TGTGCCAGTAGCTATCCCTCCCCCTTGTTAAGCAATCAGCCCCAGCATTTT.

The V call is TRBV5-1, the J call TRBJ1-1; D is uncertain. Trimming took 4 bases from V and 1 from J, leaving 11 bases between them. The germline V gene encodes CDR1 SGHRS and CDR2 YFSETQ. The CDR3 length is 14 residues. The CDR3 DNA follows: TGCGCCAGCAGCGCGGGATTAAAGAACACTGAAGCTTTCTTT. It yields the protein CASSAGLKNTEAFF.

The chain joins TRBV3-1 (or the pseudogene TRBV3-2) to TRBJ1-2, with D unclear. CDR3 length: 15 amino acids. Germline V gene lookup returns CDR1 LGHDT and CDR2 YNNKEL (reference sequence). The germline V and J ends were trimmed by 6 bases and 3 bases, with 17 bases remaining between them. CDR3 protein: CASRGEVTGDYGYTF. The CDR3 DNA is TGTGCCAGCAGGGGAGAGGTCACCGGTGACTATGGCTACACCTTC.

This clone appeared a single time. The chain combines TRBV6-5 with TRBJ2-1; TRBD1 matches 10 bases. The CDR3 runs to 13 residues. The germline CDR1 and CDR2 sequences are MNHEY and SVGAGI. Trimming took 4 bases from V and 6 from J; bases not matched to a gene: 0. The CDR3 DNA follows: TGTGCCAGCAGTTGGACAGGGGGCAATGAGCAGTTCTTC. Translation gives CASSWTGGNEQFF.

The V gene is TRBV5-1, the J gene TRBJ1-5; TRBD1 aligns across 7 bases. Germline V gene sequence: CDR1 SGHRS, CDR2 YFSETQ. The CDR3 length is 15 residues. J lost 4 bases, V lost 0 bases, and 4 bases had no gene match. The CDR3 DNA sequence: TGCGCCAGCAGCTTGGGGGGACAGATTAATCAGCCCCAGCATTTT. This codes for CASSLGGQINQPQHF.

This rearrangement joins TRBV5-5 to TRBJ2-7; a weak D match, TRBD1 (5 bases). Germline V lookup: CDR1 SGHKS, CDR2 YYEKEE (reference sequence). This CDR3 spans 12 amino acids. The V end lost 4 bases, the J end lost 6 bases, and 11 bases lay between the germline ends. In DNA, the CDR3 is TGTGCCAGCAGCACGACAGTTTCCGAGCAGTACTTC. Translating gives CASSTTVSEQYF.

CDR3 sequence: CSVGHHTF. The CDR3 nucleotides are TGCAGCGTTGGGCACCACACCTTC. The chain recombines TRBV29-1 with TRBJ1-2; D ambiguous. Germline V lookup: CDR1 SQVTM, CDR2 ANQGSEA. Between the trimmed V and J ends, which lost 4 bases and 12 bases, there was a span of 6 bases. The CDR3 length is 8 residues.

The chain uses TRBV13 and TRBJ2-1, with unresolved D. Germline V CDR1 and CDR2: PRHDT, FYEKMQ (reference sequence). CDR3 length: 15 amino acids. Trimming took off 5 bases at V and 6 bases at J, with 17 bases between the two ends. This CDR3 is CASSPSLVGGNEQFF. Here the CDR3 DNA reads TGTGCCAGCAGCCCGTCCCTGGTCGGCGGCAATGAGCAGTTCTTC.

The rearrangement links TRBV6-1 to TRBJ1-1, with a weak D call TRBD1 (5 bases). This CDR3 has 14 residues. The germline CDR1 and CDR2 sequences are MNHNS and SASEGT. The ends were cut back, 2 bases at V and 7 bases at J, with 14 bases in the middle. The CDR3 region has the DNA TGTGCCAGCAGTGAATTGACAGAAAACTATGAAGCTTTCTTT. This translates into CASSELTENYEAFF.

The rearrangement links TRBV7-9 to TRBJ2-4; TRBD1 matches at 9 bases. The CDR3 sequence is 16 residues long. Trimming took 5 bases from V and 3 from J; bases not matched to a gene: 8. From germline, CDR1 is SEHNR and CDR2 FQNEAQ (reference sequence). CDR3 protein: CASSPGTGSSKNIQYF. The CDR3 nucleotides read TGTGCCAGCAGCCCCGGGACAGGGAGTAGCAAAAACATTCAGTACTTC.

The chain joins TRBV30 to TRBJ2-7, with TRBD2 matching 8 bases. There are 13 residues in the CDR3. Losses at the gene ends were 2 bases for V and 6 bases for J; bases not matched to a gene: 6. CDR1 and CDR2 from the germline V gene are GTSNPN and SVGIG (reference sequence). The CDR3 nucleotides read TGTGCCTGGAGTTTCCGGGGGGGTCGCGAGCAGTACTTC. Its protein is CAWSFRGGREQYF.

This chain connects TRBV23-1 to TRBJ1-3; TRBD1 agrees at 8 bases. TRBV23-1 is flagged as an ORF with uncertain function. J was trimmed by 5 bases and V by 2 bases; bases with no gene match: 5. CDR3 length: 15 residues. The CDR3 region is CASSQPTGVRNTIYF. CDR3 in DNA: TGCGCCAGCAGTCAACCGACAGGGGTACGAAACACCATATATTTT.

This rearrangement joins TRBV27 to TRBJ1-2, with D perhaps matching TRBD1 (6 bases). The CDR3 totals 14 residues. V was trimmed by 5 bases and J by 7 bases, leaving 17 bases between them. Germline V gives CDR1 MNHEY, CDR2 SMNVEV (reference sequence). The CDR3, as DNA: TGTGCCAGCAGTAGAAACAGGGAATTCTTTGGCTACACCTTC. Translating gives CASSRNREFFGYTF.

This sequence joins TRBV2 and TRBJ2-3, with 7 positions matching TRBD2. The V segment lost 6 bases and the J segment 1 base; nucleotides outside the gene matches: 7. Germline V gene sequence: CDR1 SNHLY, CDR2 FYNNEI. This CDR3 has 15 residues. The CDR3 DNA sequence: TGTGCCAGCAGCGAGAGCGGGACCGGCACAGATACGCAGTATTTT. Translating it yields CASSESGTGTDTQYF.

The V and J genes are TRBV9 and TRBJ2-5, with D possibly TRBD1 on 6 matching bases. Trimming left V 3 bases short and J 5 bases short, with 20 bases between. CDR1 is SGDLS and CDR2 is YYNGEE in the germline V gene. The CDR3 covers 16 residues. CDR3 in DNA: TGTGCCAGCAGCGCGGGACAACGCTCCGGGGAGGAGACCCAGTACTTC. Translating gives CASSAGQRSGEETQYF.

This clone was counted a single time. The rearrangement joins TRBV3-1 (or the pseudogene TRBV3-2) to TRBJ2-5; 9 nucleotides match TRBD1. This CDR3 has 18 amino acids. Trimming at V came to 0 bases and at J to 5 bases, leaving 13 bases not matched to a gene. Germline-derived CDR1 and CDR2 are LGHDT and YNNKEL (reference sequence). CDR3 bases: TGTGCCAGCAGCCAAGACGGCATCACAGGGGGCACGATGGAGACCCAGTACTTC. Protein product: CASSQDGITGGTMETQYF.

The rearrangement links TRBV19 to TRBJ2-1, with TRBD1 matching over 12 bases. Germline CDR1 reads LNHDA; CDR2 reads SQIVND (reference sequence). The CDR3 consists of 16 residues. V dropped 3 bases and J dropped 8; count of bases not matched to a gene: 8. The CDR3 bases are TGTGCCAGTAGTATTAGTAAAGGGGACAGGGGGCATGAGCAGTTCTTC. This codes for CASSISKGDRGHEQFF.

V gene TRBV2 combines with J gene TRBJ2-7, with TRBD1 identical over 8 bases. The CDR3 spans 13 residues. Germline-derived CDR1 and CDR2 are SNHLY and FYNNEI. Trimming removed 9 bases from V and 6 bases from J; junction bases left unmatched: 10. The CDR3 here is CASILDREFEQYF. CDR3 DNA sequence: TGTGCCAGTATCCTGGACAGGGAATTCGAGCAGTACTTC.

The chain uses TRBV7-6 and TRBJ2-2, with 13 bases lining up with TRBD2. Trimming at V came to 5 bases and at J to 0 bases, leaving 6 bases not matched to a gene. CDR1 and CDR2 from the germline V gene are SGHVS and FNYEAQ. The CDR3 is 18 amino acids. CDR3 in amino acids: CASSLTGTSGANTGELFF. In nucleotides, the CDR3 is TGTGCCAGCAGCCTAACCGGGACTAGCGGGGCGAACACCGGGGAGCTGTTTTTT.

The rearrangement links TRBV12-5 to TRBJ2-5; TRBD1 is a possible D gene (5 bases). CDR3 length: 12 residues. V was cut by 6 bases and J by 7 bases, with 12 bases left in between. Looked up from germline, CDR1 is LGHNT and CDR2 is FRNRAP. The CDR3 coding sequence is TGTGCTAGTGGCCAGGGATGGGGGACCCAGTACTTC. Its translation is CASGQGWGTQYF. The whole variable domain, filled in from reference TRBV12-5 and TRBJ2-5, reads DARVTQTPRHKVTEMGQEVTMRCQPILGHNTVFWYRQTMMQGLELLAYFRNRAPLDDSGMPKDRFSAEMPDATLATLKIQPSEPRDSAVYFCASGQGWGTQYFGPGTRLLVL.